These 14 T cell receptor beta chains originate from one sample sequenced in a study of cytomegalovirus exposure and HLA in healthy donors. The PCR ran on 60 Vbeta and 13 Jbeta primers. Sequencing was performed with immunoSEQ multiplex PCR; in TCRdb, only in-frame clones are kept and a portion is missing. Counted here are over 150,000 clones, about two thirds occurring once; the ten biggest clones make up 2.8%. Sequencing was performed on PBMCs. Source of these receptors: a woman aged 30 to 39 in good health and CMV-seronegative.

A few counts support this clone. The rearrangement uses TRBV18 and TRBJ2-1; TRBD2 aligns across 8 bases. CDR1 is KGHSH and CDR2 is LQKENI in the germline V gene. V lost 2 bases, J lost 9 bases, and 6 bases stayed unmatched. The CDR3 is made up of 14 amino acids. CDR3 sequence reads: CASSPNGRDSEQFF. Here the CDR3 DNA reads TGTGCCAGCTCACCAAACGGGAGGGATAGTGAGCAGTTCTTC.

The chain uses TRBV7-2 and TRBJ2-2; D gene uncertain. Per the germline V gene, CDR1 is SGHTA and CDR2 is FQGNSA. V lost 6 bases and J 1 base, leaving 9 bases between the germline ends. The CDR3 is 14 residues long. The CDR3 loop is CASRPSENTGELFF. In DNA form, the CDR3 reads TGTGCCAGCAGACCCAGCGAGAACACCGGGGAGCTGTTTTTT.

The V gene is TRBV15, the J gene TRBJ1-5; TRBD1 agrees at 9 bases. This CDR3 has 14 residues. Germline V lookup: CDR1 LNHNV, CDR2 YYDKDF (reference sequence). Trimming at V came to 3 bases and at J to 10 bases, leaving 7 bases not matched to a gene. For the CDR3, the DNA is TGTGCCACCAGCAGGGACAGGGGCGGGGGACCCCAGCATTTT. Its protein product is CATSRDRGGGPQHF. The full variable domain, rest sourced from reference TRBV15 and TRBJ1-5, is DAMVIQNPRYQVTQFGKPVTLSCSQTLNHNVMYWYQQKSSQAPKLLFHYYDKDFNNEADTPDNFQSRRPNTSFCFLDIRSPGLGDTAMYLCATSRDRGGGPQHFGDGTRLSIL.

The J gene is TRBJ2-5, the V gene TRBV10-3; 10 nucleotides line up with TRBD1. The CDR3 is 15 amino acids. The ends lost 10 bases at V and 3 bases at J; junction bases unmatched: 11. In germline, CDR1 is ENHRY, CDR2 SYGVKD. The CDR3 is CATDVTGTGEETQYF. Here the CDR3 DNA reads TGTGCCACCGATGTTACCGGGACAGGGGAAGAGACCCAGTACTTC.

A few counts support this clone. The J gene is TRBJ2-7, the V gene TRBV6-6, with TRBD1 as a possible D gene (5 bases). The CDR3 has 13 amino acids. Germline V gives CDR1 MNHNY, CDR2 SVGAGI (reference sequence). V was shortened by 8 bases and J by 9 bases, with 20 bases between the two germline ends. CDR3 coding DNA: TGTGCCAGCCGGACCCTGACAGCTTTTGGGCAGTACTTC. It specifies CASRTLTAFGQYF.

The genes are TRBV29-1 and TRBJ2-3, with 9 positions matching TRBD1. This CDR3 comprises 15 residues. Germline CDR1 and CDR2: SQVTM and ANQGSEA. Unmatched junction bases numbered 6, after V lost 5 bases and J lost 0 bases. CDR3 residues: CSVPPGQGSTDTQYF. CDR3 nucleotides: TGCAGCGTTCCTCCGGGACAGGGTAGCACAGATACGCAGTATTTT.

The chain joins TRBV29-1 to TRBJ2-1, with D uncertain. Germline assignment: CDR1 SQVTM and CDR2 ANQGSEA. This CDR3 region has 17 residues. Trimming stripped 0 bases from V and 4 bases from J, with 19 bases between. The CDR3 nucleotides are TGCAGCGTTGAAGAACTGAGCAGTGAACAGCTTTACAATGAGCAGTTCTTC. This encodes CSVEELSSEQLYNEQFF.

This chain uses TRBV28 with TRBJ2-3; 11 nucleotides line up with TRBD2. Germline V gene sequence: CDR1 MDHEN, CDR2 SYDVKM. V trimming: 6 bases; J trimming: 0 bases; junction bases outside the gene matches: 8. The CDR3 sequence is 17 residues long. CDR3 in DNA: TGTGCCAGCAGCGACACGGGACTAGCGGATAGCACAGATACGCAGTATTTT. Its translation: CASSDTGLADSTDTQYF.

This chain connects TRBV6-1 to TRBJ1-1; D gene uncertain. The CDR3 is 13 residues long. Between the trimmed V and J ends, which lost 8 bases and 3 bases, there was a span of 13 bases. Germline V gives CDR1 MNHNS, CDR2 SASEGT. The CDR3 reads CASQWNGDTEAFF. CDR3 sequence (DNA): TGTGCCAGCCAATGGAACGGGGACACTGAAGCTTTCTTT.

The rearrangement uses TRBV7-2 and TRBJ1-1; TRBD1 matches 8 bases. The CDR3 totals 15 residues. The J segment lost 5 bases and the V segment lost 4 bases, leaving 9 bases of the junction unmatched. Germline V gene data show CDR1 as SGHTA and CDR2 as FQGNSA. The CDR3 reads CASSWARGLMTEAFF. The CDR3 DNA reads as TGTGCCAGCAGCTGGGCCAGGGGGCTGATGACTGAAGCTTTCTTT.

The CDR3: CASSRFRGRSEAFF. CDR3 DNA sequence: TGTGCCAGCAGTCGATTCAGGGGACGATCTGAAGCTTTCTTT. The V gene is TRBV28, the J gene TRBJ1-1, with a weak D call TRBD1 (6 bases). The CDR3 consists of 14 residues. Germline assignment: CDR1 MDHEN and CDR2 SYDVKM. The V end lost 5 bases, the J end lost 6 bases, and 16 bases lay between the germline ends.

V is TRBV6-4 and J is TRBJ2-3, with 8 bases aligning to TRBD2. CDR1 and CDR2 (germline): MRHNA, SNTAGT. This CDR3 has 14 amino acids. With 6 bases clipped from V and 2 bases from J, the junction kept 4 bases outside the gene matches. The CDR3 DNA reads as TGTGCCAGCAGGGCTAGCGGGTACACAGATACGCAGTATTTT. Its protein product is CASRASGYTDTQYF.

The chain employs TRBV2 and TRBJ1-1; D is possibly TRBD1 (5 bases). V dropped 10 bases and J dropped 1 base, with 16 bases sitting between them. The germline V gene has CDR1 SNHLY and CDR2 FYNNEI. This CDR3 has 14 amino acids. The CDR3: CATSDTWGNTEAFF. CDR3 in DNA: TGTGCCACCTCGGACACCTGGGGGAACACTGAAGCTTTCTTT.

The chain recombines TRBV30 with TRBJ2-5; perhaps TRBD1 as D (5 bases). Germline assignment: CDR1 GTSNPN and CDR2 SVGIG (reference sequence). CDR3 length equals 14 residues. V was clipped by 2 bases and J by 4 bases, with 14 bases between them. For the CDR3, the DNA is TGTGCCTGGAGTCTCCAGGGTTTCCGAGAGACCCAGTACTTC. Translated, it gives CAWSLQGFRETQYF.